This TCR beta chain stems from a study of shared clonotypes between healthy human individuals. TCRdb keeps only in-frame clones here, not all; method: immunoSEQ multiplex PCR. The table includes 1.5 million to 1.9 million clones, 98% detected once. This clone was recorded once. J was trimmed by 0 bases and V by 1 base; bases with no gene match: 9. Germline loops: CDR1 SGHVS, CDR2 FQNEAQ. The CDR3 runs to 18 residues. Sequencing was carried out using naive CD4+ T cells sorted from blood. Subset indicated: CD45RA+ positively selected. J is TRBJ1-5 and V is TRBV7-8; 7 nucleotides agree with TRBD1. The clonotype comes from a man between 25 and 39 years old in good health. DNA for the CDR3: TGTGCCAGCAGCTTAGGGACCTACAGGGGAAATAGCAATCAGCCCCAGCATTTT. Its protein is CASSLGTYRGNSNQPQHF.